This T cell receptor beta chain originates from a study of radiation and T cells in renal cell carcinoma. As concerns this clone: What it recognizes is unknown.

Sequencing was performed with immunoSEQ multiplex PCR; in TCRdb, only in-frame clones are kept and a portion is missing. The profile covers around 140,000 clones, with about 86% appearing a single time and less than 20% taken by the ten largest. The study, taken as a whole, reports: Top tumor clonotypes rose in blood 2 weeks post-radiation, then contracted.

Looked up from germline, CDR1 is SGDLS and CDR2 is YYNGEE. CDR3 size: 19 residues. V gave up 4 bases and J gave up 1 base; unmatched junction bases: 11. Regarding time point: blood 4 weeks post-SBRT, at nephrectomy. Treatment: 15 Gy SBRT to primary tumor, nephrectomy 4 weeks later. Serial blood draws occurred at baseline and 2 and 4 weeks post-SBRT. The material sequenced was blood, taken from a patient whose treatment included radiotherapy and nephrectomy. This chain uses TRBV9 with TRBJ2-2; the match to TRBD1 covers 12 bases. This clonotype originated in a woman aged 50 to 65 with renal cell carcinoma. In DNA form, the CDR3 reads TGTGCCAGCAGCCCTTTCACGGGACAGGGGGCGGTGAACACCGGGGAGCTGTTTTTT. Its translation: CASSPFTGQGAVNTGELFF.